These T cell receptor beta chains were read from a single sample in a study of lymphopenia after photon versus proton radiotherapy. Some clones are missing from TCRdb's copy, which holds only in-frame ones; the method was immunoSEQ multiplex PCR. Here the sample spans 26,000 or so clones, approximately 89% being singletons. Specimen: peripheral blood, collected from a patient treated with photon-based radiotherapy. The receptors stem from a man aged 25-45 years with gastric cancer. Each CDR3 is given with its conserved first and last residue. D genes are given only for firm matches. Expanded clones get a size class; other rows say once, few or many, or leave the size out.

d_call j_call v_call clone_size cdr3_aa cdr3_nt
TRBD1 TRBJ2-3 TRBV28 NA CASSRGGRSTDTQYF TGTGCCAGCAGTCGAGGGGGCCGGAGCACAGATACGCAGTATTTT
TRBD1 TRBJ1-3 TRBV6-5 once CASSRTGRNTIYF TGTGCCAGCAGCCGGACAGGGAGAAACACCATATATTTT
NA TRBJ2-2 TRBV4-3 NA CASSQPPQGQTNTGELFF TGCGCCAGCAGCCAGCCTCCTCAGGGGCAAACGAACACCGGGGAGCTGTTTTTT
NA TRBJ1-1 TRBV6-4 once CASSRDFGNTEAFF TGTGCCAGCAGTAGGGACTTTGGGAACACTGAAGCTTTCTTT
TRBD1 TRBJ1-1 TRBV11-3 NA CASSVQGWDTEAFF TGTGCCAGCAGCGTACAGGGGTGGGACACTGAAGCTTTCTTT
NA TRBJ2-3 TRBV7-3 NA CASSPFGLADTQYF TGTGCCAGCAGCCCTTTCGGACTCGCAGATACGCAGTATTTT
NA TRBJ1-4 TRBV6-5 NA CASSVPGEKLFF TGTGCCAGCAGTGTACCTGGAGAAAAACTGTTTTTT
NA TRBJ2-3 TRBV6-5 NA CASSYSQSDTQYF TGTGCCAGCAGTTACTCTCAATCAGATACGCAGTATTTT
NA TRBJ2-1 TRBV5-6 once CASWYIASGNEQFF TGTGCCAGCTGGTACATAGCCAGTGGCAATGAGCAGTTCTTC
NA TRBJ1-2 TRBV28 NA CASGGVRYGYTF TGTGCCAGCGGGGGGGTCAGGTATGGCTACACCTTC
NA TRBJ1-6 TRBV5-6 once CASSSTTRPSPLHF TGTGCCAGCAGCTCGACGACCCGTCCCTCACCCCTCCACTTT
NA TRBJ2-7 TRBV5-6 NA CASSLVRGSFEQYF TGTGCCAGCAGCTTGGTTCGGGGGTCTTTCGAGCAGTACTTC
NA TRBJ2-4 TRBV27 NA CASSLTWGWGNIQYF TGTGCCAGCAGTTTAACTTGGGGTTGGGGAAACATTCAGTACTTC
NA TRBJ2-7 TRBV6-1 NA CASSENYYEQYF TGTGCCAGCAGTGAAAACTACTACGAGCAGTACTTC
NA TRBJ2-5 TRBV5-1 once CASSFNTGEQETQYF TGCGCCAGCAGCTTCAATACGGGGGAGCAAGAGACCCAGTACTTC
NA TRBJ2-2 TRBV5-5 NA CASSLSGPRLEYTGELFF TGTGCCAGCAGCTTGTCGGGCCCCCGCCTGGAATACACCGGGGAGCTGTTTTTT
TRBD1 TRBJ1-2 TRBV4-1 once CASSQTGQGPYGYTF TGCGCCAGCAGCCAAACGGGACAGGGACCTTATGGCTACACCTTC
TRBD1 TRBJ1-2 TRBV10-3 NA CAISESRTGGTVGYTF TGTGCCATCAGTGAGTCCCGGACAGGGGGTACCGTAGGCTACACCTTC
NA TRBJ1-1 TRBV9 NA CASSSDPLKDTEAFF TGTGCCAGCAGTTCCGACCCATTAAAGGACACTGAAGCTTTCTTT
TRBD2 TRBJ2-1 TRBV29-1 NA CSGRGGYNEQFF TGCAGCGGGCGGGGGGGATACAATGAGCAGTTCTTC
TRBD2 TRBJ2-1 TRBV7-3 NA CASSKGLVDNEQFF TGTGCCAGCAGTAAGGGACTAGTGGACAATGAGCAGTTCTTC
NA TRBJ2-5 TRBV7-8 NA CASSFQPHIETQYF TGTGCCAGCAGCTTCCAGCCCCATATTGAGACCCAGTACTTC
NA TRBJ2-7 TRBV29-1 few CSGGTDYYEQYF TGCAGCGGGGGGACGGATTACTACGAGCAGTACTTC
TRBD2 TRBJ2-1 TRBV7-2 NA CASSLSGGSGFDEQFF TGTGCCAGCAGCTTAAGCGGGGGGTCAGGCTTCGATGAGCAGTTCTTC
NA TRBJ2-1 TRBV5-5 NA CASSSGNLNNEQFF TGTGCCAGCAGCTCCGGGAACCTTAACAATGAGCAGTTCTTC
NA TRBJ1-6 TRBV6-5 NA CASSQSNSPLHF TGTGCCAGCAGTCAGAGTAATTCACCCCTCCACTTT
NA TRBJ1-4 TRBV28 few CASSFRPRNEKLFF TGTGCCAGCAGTTTTAGGCCAAGGAATGAAAAACTGTTTTTT
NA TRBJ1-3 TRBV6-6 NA CASRDSGYTIYF TGTGCCAGTCGGGATAGTGGGTACACCATATATTTT
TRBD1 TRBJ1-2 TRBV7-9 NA CASSFGSSGQGYGYTF TGTGCCAGCAGCTTCGGGAGTTCTGGACAGGGCTATGGCTACACCTTC
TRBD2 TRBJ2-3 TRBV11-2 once CASSLRAGGNVDTQYF TGTGCCAGCAGCCTGCGAGCGGGAGGAAATGTAGATACGCAGTATTTT
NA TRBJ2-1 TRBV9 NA CASSPGGSPYNEQFF TGTGCCAGCAGCCCAGGGGGGTCCCCCTACAATGAGCAGTTCTTC
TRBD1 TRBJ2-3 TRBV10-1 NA CASSAGDRDADTQYF TGCGCCAGCAGTGCCGGGGACAGGGATGCAGATACGCAGTATTTT
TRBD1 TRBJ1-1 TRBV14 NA CASSQDPHDRADPEAFF TGTGCCAGCAGCCAAGACCCGCATGACAGGGCGGACCCTGAAGCTTTCTTT
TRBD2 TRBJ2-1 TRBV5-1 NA CASSLAAGGLYNEQFF TGCGCCAGCAGCTTGGCGGCGGGAGGCCTCTACAATGAGCAGTTCTTC
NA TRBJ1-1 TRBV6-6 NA CASSSLLTVNTEAFF TGTGCCAGCAGTTCCCTCTTGACAGTGAACACTGAAGCTTTCTTT
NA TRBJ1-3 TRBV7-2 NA CASSPYKIGNTIYF TGTGCCAGCAGCCCTTACAAGATTGGAAACACCATATATTTT